The 24 T cell receptor beta chains below were found in one sample sequenced in a study of shared clonotypes between healthy human individuals. TCRdb's copy holds only in-frame clones and misses some; the assay was immunoSEQ multiplex PCR. This sample carries more than 1 million clones, more than 75% of them seen once, and the ten largest clones take under 0.6%. Sequenced input: memory CD4+ T cells from PBMCs. Subset here: CD45RA-negative fraction. Every receptor here comes from a young man in good health. Some clones in this sample may be carry-over from other donors' samples.

V and J are TRBV6-1 and TRBJ2-7; no firm D call. This CDR3 has 13 amino acids. Germline CDR1 is MNHNS and CDR2 is SASEGT. V was pared by 8 bases and J by 0 bases, with 11 bases between. CDR3 amino acids: CASGTQSSYEQYF. DNA for the CDR3: TGTGCCAGCGGCACCCAAAGCTCCTACGAGCAGTACTTC.

The V gene is TRBV30, the J gene TRBJ1-1, with no clear D. Germline CDR1 and CDR2: GTSNPN and SVGIG (reference sequence). Trimming cost V 3 bases and J 6 bases, with 11 bases left between them. CDR3 size: 12 residues. The CDR3 protein is CAWRDAPPEAFF. The CDR3 DNA follows: TGTGCCTGGAGGGATGCACCCCCTGAAGCTTTCTTT.

The chain joins TRBV28 to TRBJ1-3; D ambiguous. CDR3 length: 16 amino acids. Germline-derived CDR1 and CDR2 are MDHEN and SYDVKM. V lost 4 bases to trimming and J lost 2 bases, with 15 bases between them. CDR3: CASSSRMGVAGNTIYF. CDR3 nucleotide sequence: TGTGCCAGCAGTTCTCGAATGGGTGTGGCTGGAAACACCATATATTTT.

In its sample, this clone was seen once. This rearrangement joins TRBV5-1 to TRBJ2-3, with D tentatively TRBD1 (5 bases). CDR1 and CDR2 (germline): SGHRS, YFSETQ. This CDR3 region has 15 residues. The V and J ends lost 4 bases and 2 bases respectively, with 14 bases between them. CDR3 coding DNA: TGCGCCAGCAGCCCACCCCAGGGTGTCACAGATACGCAGTATTTT. Encoded protein: CASSPPQGVTDTQYF. The full variable domain, with the rest looked up from reference TRBV5-1 and TRBJ2-3, is KAGVTQTPRYLIKTRGQQVTLSCSPISGHRSVSWYQQTPGQGLQFLFEYFSETQRNKGNFPGRFSGRQFSNSRSEMNVSTLELGDSALYLCASSPPQGVTDTQYFGPGTRLTVL.

This rearrangement joins TRBV27 to TRBJ2-3; a weak D match, TRBD1 (7 bases). Germline-derived CDR1 and CDR2 are MNHEY and SMNVEV (reference sequence). Trimming left V 6 bases short and J 6 bases short, with 22 bases between. This CDR3 region has 16 residues. The CDR3 loop is CASSRPRGASWDTQYF. As DNA, the CDR3 is TGTGCCAGCAGCCGCCCCAGGGGGGCGAGTTGGGATACGCAGTATTTT.

J is TRBJ2-2 and V is TRBV5-1; D might be TRBD2 (5 bases). This CDR3 spans 15 amino acids. Germline lookup yields CDR1 SGHRS and CDR2 YFSETQ. The ends were cut back, 4 bases at V and 4 bases at J, with 14 bases in the middle. CDR3: CASSADWTSTGELFF. CDR3 DNA sequence: TGCGCCAGCAGCGCGGACTGGACGAGCACCGGGGAGCTGTTTTTT.

The rearrangement uses TRBV11-2 and TRBJ2-7; maybe TRBD2 (5 bases). Deletions cut 1 base from V and 4 bases from J, with 11 bases between. There are 14 residues in the CDR3. CDR1 and CDR2 (germline): SGHAT, FQNNGV. DNA for the CDR3: TGTGCCAGCAGCTTAGGTCGGGAACGTTACGAGCAGTACTTC. This sequence encodes CASSLGRERYEQYF.

This chain joins TRBV5-1 and TRBJ1-4; TRBD1 matches 8 bases. From germline, CDR1 is SGHRS and CDR2 YFSETQ. After removal of 4 bases from V and 5 bases from J, the junction contained 7 bases not matched to a gene. This CDR3 contains 15 residues. The chain's CDR3 is CASSPGGTGNEKLFF. DNA of the CDR3: TGCGCCAGCAGCCCCGGGGGGACAGGCAATGAAAAACTGTTTTTT.

This chain joins TRBV19 and TRBJ1-2; 7 bases align to TRBD1. V gave up 6 bases and J gave up 7 bases; unmatched junction bases: 8. The germline V gene has CDR1 LNHDA and CDR2 SQIVND (reference sequence). The CDR3 covers 13 residues. CDR3 coding DNA: TGTGCCAGTAGCAAACAGGGGCTCCCTGGCTACACCTTC. Protein: CASSKQGLPGYTF.

V gene TRBV9 combines with J gene TRBJ1-2, with 7 bases that match TRBD1. The junction had 6 bases not matched to a gene; V was cut back by 3 bases and J by 4 bases. Germline V gene sequence: CDR1 SGDLS, CDR2 YYNGEE. The CDR3 has 14 residues. The CDR3 here is CASSEQGRPYGYTF. The CDR3 coding sequence is TGTGCCAGCAGCGAACAGGGGCGCCCCTATGGCTACACCTTC.

The chain recombines TRBV5-1 with TRBJ2-3, with D uncertain. The CDR3 loop spans 13 amino acids. Germline V CDR1 and CDR2: SGHRS, YFSETQ. V dropped 5 bases and J dropped 0 bases, with 7 bases sitting between them. This CDR3 reads CASSSTSTDTQYF. In DNA form, the CDR3 reads TGCGCCAGCAGTAGTACTAGCACAGATACGCAGTATTTT.

V and J are TRBV6-5 and TRBJ1-4, with a weak D call TRBD1 (6 bases). The CDR3 consists of 15 residues. Trimming pared 4 bases from V and 10 bases from J, leaving 19 bases between. Germline V gives CDR1 MNHEY, CDR2 SVGAGI. In DNA, the CDR3 is TGTGCCAGCAGTTCCGGGACATTCGCTCCTGGAAAACTGTTTTTT. It specifies CASSSGTFAPGKLFF.

The chain couples TRBV28 to TRBJ1-2; a possible D gene is TRBD1 (5 bases). Trimming pared 6 bases from V and 2 bases from J, leaving 16 bases between. This CDR3 has 15 amino acids. CDR1 is MDHEN, CDR2 SYDVKM, per germline. CDR3 sequence reads: CASSLVTGRNYGYTF. CDR3 DNA sequence: TGTGCCAGCAGCTTAGTCACAGGACGGAACTATGGCTACACCTTC.

The chain couples TRBV11-2 to TRBJ1-2; D is undetermined. This CDR3 comprises 14 residues. V was cut by 8 bases and J by 4 bases, with 17 bases left in between. Germline V gene lookup returns CDR1 SGHAT and CDR2 FQNNGV. CDR3 amino acids: CASGLGERIYGYTF. CDR3 DNA: TGTGCCAGCGGACTCGGGGAGAGAATCTATGGCTACACCTTC.

This clone has ten or more counts. The chain combines TRBV30 with TRBJ1-1; 7 bases fit TRBD1. With V trimmed by 5 bases and J by 4 bases, 4 bases remained unmatched. There are 12 residues in the CDR3. The germline CDR1 and CDR2 sequences are GTSNPN and SVGIG (reference sequence). CDR3 in amino acids: CAWDRVGTEAFF. The CDR3, as DNA: TGTGCCTGGGACAGGGTGGGCACTGAAGCTTTCTTT.

The J gene is TRBJ2-1, the V gene TRBV28; 15 nucleotides match TRBD2. CDR3 size: 14 residues. V was clipped by 10 bases and J by 8 bases; unmatched bases: 6. Germline assignment: CDR1 MDHEN and CDR2 SYDVKM. CDR3: CATGLAGGPDEQFF. The CDR3 DNA follows: TGTGCCACTGGACTAGCGGGAGGGCCGGATGAGCAGTTCTTC.

This sequence joins TRBV5-4 and TRBJ2-1, with D maybe TRBD2 (6 bases). The CDR3 is 14 amino acids. With 0 bases removed from V and 9 bases from J, the gap between germline ends came to 13 bases. Germline V gene sequence: CDR1 SGHNT, CDR2 YYREEE (reference sequence). CDR3 in DNA: TGTGCCAGCAGCTTGGGACTAGGGCCGGGTGAGCAGTTCTTC. Amino acids: CASSLGLGPGEQFF.

The rearrangement uses TRBV7-3 and TRBJ1-2; D not resolved. The CDR3 has 13 amino acids. V lost 6 bases to trimming and J lost 7 bases, with 15 bases between them. CDR1 and CDR2 (germline): SGHTA, FQGTGA. This chain's CDR3 is CASSPSPGGGYTF. Written as DNA, the CDR3 is TGTGCCAGCAGTCCATCCCCGGGTGGTGGCTACACCTTC.

This chain joins TRBV28 and TRBJ2-2; TRBD1 agrees at 7 bases. J was trimmed by 3 bases and V by 6 bases; bases with no gene match: 10. Germline CDR1 MDHEN, CDR2 SYDVKM. CDR3 length equals 16 residues. The CDR3 sequence: CASSPQGRLDTGELFF. DNA for the CDR3: TGTGCCAGCAGCCCACAGGGGCGATTGGACACCGGGGAGCTGTTTTTT.

V and J are TRBV5-6 and TRBJ2-3; tentative D call: TRBD2 (6 bases). The CDR3 is 14 amino acids. V gave up 4 bases and J gave up 2 bases, with 11 bases separating them. CDR1 SGHDT and CDR2 YYEEEE come from the germline V gene. The DNA of the CDR3 is TGTGCCAGCAGCACGGGACTTTTCACAGATACGCAGTATTTT. It is translated as CASSTGLFTDTQYF. Full variable domain (remainder filled in from reference TRBV5-6 and TRBJ2-3): DAGVTQSPTHLIKTRGQQVTLRCSPKSGHDTVSWYQQALGQGPQFIFQYYEEEERQRGNFPDRFSGHQFPNYSSELNVNALLLGDSALYLCASSTGLFTDTQYFGPGTRLTVL.

This chain joins TRBV18 and TRBJ1-4; D unclear. The V and J ends lost 0 bases and 8 bases respectively, with 13 bases between them. Germline CDR1 is KGHSH and CDR2 is LQKENI. CDR3 size: 15 residues. CDR3 bases: TGTGCCAGCTCACCACCCGGGCGCATCGGAGAAAAACTGTTTTTT. Amino acids: CASSPPGRIGEKLFF.

This chain connects TRBV21-1 to TRBJ2-7. TRBV21-1 is a pseudogene locus. The CDR3 has 9 amino acids. CDR3 coding DNA: TGTGCCACCCCAAGTGGGCAGTACTTC. This gives the protein CATPSGQYF.

The chain couples TRBV4-3 to TRBJ2-3; 9 bases match TRBD2. Losses at the gene ends were 5 bases for V and 1 base for J; bases not matched to a gene: 4. Germline-derived CDR1 and CDR2 are LGHNA and YSLEER. The CDR3 totals 15 residues. CDR3 nucleotide sequence: TGCGCCAGCAGCTCGCGGACTAGCGGCACAGATACGCAGTATTTT. Translating gives CASSSRTSGTDTQYF.

The count of this clone is one. The chain links TRBV25-1 to TRBJ2-3; tentatively, D is TRBD2 (5 bases). This CDR3 comprises 15 residues. V was shortened by 3 bases and J by 4 bases, with 14 bases between the two germline ends. Germline V lookup: CDR1 MGHDK, CDR2 SYGVNS. CDR3 protein: CASSDPGSRSDTQYF. The CDR3, as DNA: TGTGCCAGCAGTGACCCGGGGTCGCGGTCAGATACGCAGTATTTT.